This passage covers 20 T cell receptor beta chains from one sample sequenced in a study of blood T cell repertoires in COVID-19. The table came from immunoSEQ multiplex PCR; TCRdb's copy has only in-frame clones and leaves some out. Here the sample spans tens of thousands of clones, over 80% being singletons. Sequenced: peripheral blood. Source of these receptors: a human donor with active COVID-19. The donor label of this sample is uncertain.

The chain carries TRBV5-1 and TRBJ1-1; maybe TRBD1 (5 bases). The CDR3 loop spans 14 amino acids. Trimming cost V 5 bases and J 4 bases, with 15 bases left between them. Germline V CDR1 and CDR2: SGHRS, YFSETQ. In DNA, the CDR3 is TGCGCCAGCAGGATGCACCAGGGAACCACTGAAGCTTTCTTT. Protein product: CASRMHQGTTEAFF.

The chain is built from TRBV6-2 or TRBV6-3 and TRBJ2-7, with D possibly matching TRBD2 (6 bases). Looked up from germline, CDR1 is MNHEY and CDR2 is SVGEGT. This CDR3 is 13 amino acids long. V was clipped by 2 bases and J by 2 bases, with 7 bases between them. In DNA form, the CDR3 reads TGTGCCAGCAGTTACCGGGAGCCCTACGAGCAGTACTTC. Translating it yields CASSYREPYEQYF.

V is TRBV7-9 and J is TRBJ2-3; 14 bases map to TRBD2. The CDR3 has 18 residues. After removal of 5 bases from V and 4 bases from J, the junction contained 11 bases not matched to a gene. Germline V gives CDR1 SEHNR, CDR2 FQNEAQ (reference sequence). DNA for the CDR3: TGTGCCAGCAGCCAGCGACTAGCGGGAGGGCTTGGCGCAGATACGCAGTATTTT. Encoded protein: CASSQRLAGGLGADTQYF.

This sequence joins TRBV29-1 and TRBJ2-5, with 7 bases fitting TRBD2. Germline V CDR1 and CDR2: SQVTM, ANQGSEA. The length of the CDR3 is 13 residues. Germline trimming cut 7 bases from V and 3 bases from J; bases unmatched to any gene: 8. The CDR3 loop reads CSGVWSGEETQYF. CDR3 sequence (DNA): TGCAGCGGAGTCTGGAGCGGGGAAGAGACCCAGTACTTC. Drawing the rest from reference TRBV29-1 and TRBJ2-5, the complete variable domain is SAVISQKPSRDICQRGTSLTIQCQVDSQVTMMFWYRQQPGQSLTLIATANQGSEATYESGFVIDKFPISRPNLTFSTLTVSNMSPEDSSIYLCSGVWSGEETQYFGPGTRLLVL.

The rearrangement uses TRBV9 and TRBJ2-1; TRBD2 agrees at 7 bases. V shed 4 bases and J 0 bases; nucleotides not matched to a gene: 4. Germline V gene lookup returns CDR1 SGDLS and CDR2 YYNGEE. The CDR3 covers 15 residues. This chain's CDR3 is CASSPTGGSYNEQFF. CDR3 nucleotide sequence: TGTGCCAGCAGCCCCACGGGGGGCTCCTACAATGAGCAGTTCTTC.

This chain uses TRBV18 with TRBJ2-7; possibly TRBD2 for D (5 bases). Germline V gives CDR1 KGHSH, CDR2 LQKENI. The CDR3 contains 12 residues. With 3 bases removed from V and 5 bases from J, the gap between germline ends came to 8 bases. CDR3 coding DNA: TGTGCCAGCTCACCCGGAGGTGACGAGCAGTACTTC. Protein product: CASSPGGDEQYF.

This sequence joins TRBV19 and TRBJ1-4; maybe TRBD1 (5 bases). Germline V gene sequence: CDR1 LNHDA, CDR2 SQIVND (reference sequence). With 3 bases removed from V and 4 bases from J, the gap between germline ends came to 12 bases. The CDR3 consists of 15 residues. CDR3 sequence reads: CASSIGAQINEKLFF. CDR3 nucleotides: TGTGCCAGTAGTATTGGGGCCCAGATTAATGAAAAACTGTTTTTT.

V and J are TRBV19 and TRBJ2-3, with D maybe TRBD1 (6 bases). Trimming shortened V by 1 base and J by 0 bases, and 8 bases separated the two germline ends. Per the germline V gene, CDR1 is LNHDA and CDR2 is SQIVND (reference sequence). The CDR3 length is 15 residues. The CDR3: CASSIARGSTDTQYF. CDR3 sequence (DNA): TGTGCCAGTAGTATAGCCAGGGGTAGCACAGATACGCAGTATTTT.

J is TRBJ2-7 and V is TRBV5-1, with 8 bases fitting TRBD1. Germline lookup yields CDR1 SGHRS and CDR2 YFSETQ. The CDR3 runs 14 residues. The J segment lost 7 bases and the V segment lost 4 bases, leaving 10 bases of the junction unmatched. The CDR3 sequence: CASSLRDRTSEQYF. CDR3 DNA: TGCGCCAGCAGCCTCCGGGACAGGACATCTGAGCAGTACTTC.

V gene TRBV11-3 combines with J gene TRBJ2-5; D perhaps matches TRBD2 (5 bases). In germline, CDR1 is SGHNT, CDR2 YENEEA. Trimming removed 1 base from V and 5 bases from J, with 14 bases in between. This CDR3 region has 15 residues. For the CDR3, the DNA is TGTGCCAGCAGCTTAGGATTCGGGGTCAGGGAGACCCAGTACTTC. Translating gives CASSLGFGVRETQYF.

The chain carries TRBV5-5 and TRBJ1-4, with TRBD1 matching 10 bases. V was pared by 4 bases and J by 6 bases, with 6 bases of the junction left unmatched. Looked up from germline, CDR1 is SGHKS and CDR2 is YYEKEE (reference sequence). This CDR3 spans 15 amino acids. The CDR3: CASSLSGTGDEKLFF. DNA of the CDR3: TGTGCCAGCAGCCTATCCGGGACAGGGGATGAAAAACTGTTTTTT.

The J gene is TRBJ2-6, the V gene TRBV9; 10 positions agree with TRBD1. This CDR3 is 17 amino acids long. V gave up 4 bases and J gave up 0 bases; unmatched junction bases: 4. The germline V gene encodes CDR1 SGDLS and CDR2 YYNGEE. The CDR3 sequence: CASSRRDRGSGANVLTF. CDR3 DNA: TGTGCCAGCAGCCGACGGGACAGGGGCTCTGGGGCCAACGTCCTGACTTTC.

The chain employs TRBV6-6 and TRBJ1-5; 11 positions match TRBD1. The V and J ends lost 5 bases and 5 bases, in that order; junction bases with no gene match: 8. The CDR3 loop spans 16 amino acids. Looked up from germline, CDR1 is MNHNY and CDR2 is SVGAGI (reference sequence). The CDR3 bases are TGTGCCAGCAGTCGATCCGGACAGGGGGCAGATCAGCCCCAGCATTTT. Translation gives CASSRSGQGADQPQHF.

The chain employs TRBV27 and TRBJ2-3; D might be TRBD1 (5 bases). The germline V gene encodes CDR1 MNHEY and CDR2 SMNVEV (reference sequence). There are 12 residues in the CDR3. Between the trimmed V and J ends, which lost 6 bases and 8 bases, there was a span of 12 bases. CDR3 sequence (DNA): TGTGCCAGCAGCTTACTAAGGGGTACGCAGTATTTT. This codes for CASSLLRGTQYF.

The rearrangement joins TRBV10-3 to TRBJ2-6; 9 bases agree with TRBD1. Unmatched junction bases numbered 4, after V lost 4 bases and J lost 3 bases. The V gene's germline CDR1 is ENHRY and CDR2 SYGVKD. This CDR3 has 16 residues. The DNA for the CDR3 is TGTGCCATCAGTGGGACAGGGGCTGGTGGGGCCAACGTCCTGACTTTC. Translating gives CAISGTGAGGANVLTF.

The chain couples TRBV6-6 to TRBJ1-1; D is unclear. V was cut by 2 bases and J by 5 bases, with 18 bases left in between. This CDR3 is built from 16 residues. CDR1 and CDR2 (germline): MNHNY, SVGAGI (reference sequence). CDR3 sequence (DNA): TGTGCCAGCAGTTACATTATCGGCGGCTTCGGGACTGAAGCTTTCTTT. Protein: CASSYIIGGFGTEAFF.

DNA of the CDR3: TGTGCCTGGAGTTTTGGACAGAGCTCCTACGAGCAGTACTTC. Encoded protein: CAWSFGQSSYEQYF. The chain links TRBV30 to TRBJ2-7; possibly TRBD1 for D (6 bases). Germline-derived CDR1 and CDR2 are GTSNPN and SVGIG (reference sequence). Trimming took 2 bases from V and 0 from J, leaving 11 bases between them. This CDR3 is 14 amino acids long.

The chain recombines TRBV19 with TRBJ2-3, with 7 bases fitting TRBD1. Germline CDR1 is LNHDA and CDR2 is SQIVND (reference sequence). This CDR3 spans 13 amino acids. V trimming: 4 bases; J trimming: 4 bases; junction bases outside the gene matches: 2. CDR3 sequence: CASSTTGADTQYF. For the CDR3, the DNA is TGTGCCAGTAGTACAACAGGGGCAGATACGCAGTATTTT.

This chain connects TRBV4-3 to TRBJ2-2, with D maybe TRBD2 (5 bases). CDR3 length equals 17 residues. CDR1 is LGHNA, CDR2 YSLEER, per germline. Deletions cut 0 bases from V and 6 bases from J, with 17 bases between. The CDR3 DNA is TGCGCCAGCAGCCAAGAGGCGGGCGGCATTAAGGCCGGGGAGCTGTTTTTT. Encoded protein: CASSQEAGGIKAGELFF.

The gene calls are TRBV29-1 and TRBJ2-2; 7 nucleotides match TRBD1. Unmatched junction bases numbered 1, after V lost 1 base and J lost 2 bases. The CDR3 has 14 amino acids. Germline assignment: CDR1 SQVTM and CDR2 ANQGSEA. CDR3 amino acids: CSVEGQGNTGELFF. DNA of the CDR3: TGCAGCGTTGAAGGACAGGGAAACACCGGGGAGCTGTTTTTT.